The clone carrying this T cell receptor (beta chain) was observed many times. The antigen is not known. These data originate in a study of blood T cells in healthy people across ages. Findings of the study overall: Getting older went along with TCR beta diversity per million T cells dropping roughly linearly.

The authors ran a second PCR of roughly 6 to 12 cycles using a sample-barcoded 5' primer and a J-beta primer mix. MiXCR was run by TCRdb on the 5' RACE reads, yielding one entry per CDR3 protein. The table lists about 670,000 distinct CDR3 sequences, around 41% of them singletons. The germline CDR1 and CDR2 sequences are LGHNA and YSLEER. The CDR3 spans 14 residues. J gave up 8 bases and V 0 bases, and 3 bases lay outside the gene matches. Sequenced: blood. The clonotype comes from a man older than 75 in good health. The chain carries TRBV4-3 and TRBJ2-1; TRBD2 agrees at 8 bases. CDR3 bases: TGCGCCAGCAGCCAAGAGGTAGCGGGACATGAGCAGTTCTTC. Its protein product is CASSQEVAGHEQFF.